The 21 T cell receptor beta chains presented below share a single source sample, sequenced in a study of monozygotic twins with inflammatory bowel disease. Each CDR3 protein gets one entry in TCRdb, which reprocessed the 5' RACE reads and gives no DNA. This table lists 440,000 or so distinct CDR3 sequences. The sequencing input was blood. Every receptor here comes from a human donor with ulcerative colitis or Crohn's disease, or a healthy co-twin of an affected twin (not recorded which).

CDR3 sequence reads: CASSLAGVRQPQHF. This chain connects TRBV12-3 or TRBV12-4 to TRBJ1-5; TCRdb designates TRBD1, a call that cannot be tested without DNA. CDR3 size: 14 residues.

The chain links TRBV11-2 to TRBJ2-3; TCRdb gives TRBD2 as the D gene, but with no DNA this cannot be confirmed. The CDR3 loop spans 16 amino acids. Germline CDR1 SGHAT, CDR2 FQNNGV. CDR3 in amino acids: CASSLSIAGGPDTQYF.

The V gene is TRBV7-9, the J gene TRBJ1-4. The CDR3 has 15 residues. Germline V lookup: CDR1 SEHNR, CDR2 FQNEAQ (reference sequence). CDR3: CASSTRRGRNEKLFF.

The chain is built from TRBV12-3 or TRBV12-4 and TRBJ2-3; the D call from TCRdb, TRBD1, cannot be confirmed without DNA. There are 15 residues in the CDR3. Here the CDR3 reads CASSSFRVLTDTQYF.

This chain uses TRBV12-3 or TRBV12-4 with TRBJ1-6; TCRdb names TRBD1, which stays unverified in the absence of DNA. The CDR3 length is 14 residues. Here the CDR3 reads CASNLRGVPSPLHF.

The gene calls are TRBV10-3 and TRBJ1-1; TCRdb picks TRBD1, but there is no DNA to check that call. Germline loops: CDR1 ENHRY, CDR2 SYGVKD. CDR3 length: 15 amino acids. The chain's CDR3 is CAISVGGGRNTEAFF.

The V gene is TRBV29-1, the J gene TRBJ1-5; TCRdb names TRBD1, which stays unverified in the absence of DNA. This CDR3 has 13 amino acids. Per the germline V gene, CDR1 is SQVTM and CDR2 is ANQGSEA. CDR3 sequence reads: CSVELNRGQPQHF.

V gene TRBV30 combines with J gene TRBJ2-6. This CDR3 is built from 14 residues. The germline V gene has CDR1 GTSNPN and CDR2 SVGIG (reference sequence). The CDR3 here is CAWSRLTGANVLTF.

The chain carries TRBV6-5 and TRBJ2-3; as DNA is missing, the TRBD1 call by TCRdb cannot be tested. Looked up from germline, CDR1 is MNHEY and CDR2 is SVGAGI. This CDR3 contains 15 residues. CDR3 amino acids: CASSHTGTPTYTQYF.

The chain couples TRBV10-3 to TRBJ2-5; the TCRdb D gene call, TRBD1, has no DNA to confirm it. This CDR3 region has 16 residues. Germline V gene sequence: CDR1 ENHRY, CDR2 SYGVKD. The CDR3 loop is CAISGGVATGEETQYF.

This chain joins TRBV4-1 and TRBJ2-5; the D call from TCRdb, TRBD1, cannot be confirmed without DNA. Germline values: CDR1 MGHRA, CDR2 YSYEKL. The CDR3 consists of 14 residues. The CDR3: CASRHVGGQETQYF.

The V and J genes are TRBV7-3 and TRBJ2-7; TCRdb's D gene call, TRBD2, goes unchecked for lack of DNA. CDR1 and CDR2 (germline): SGHTA, FQGTGA. The CDR3 contains 14 residues. CDR3 loop: CASSLAGGPFEQYF.

This chain uses TRBV4-1 with TRBJ2-7; TCRdb designates TRBD1, a call that cannot be tested without DNA. This CDR3 comprises 15 residues. Looked up from germline, CDR1 is MGHRA and CDR2 is YSYEKL. CDR3 sequence reads: CASSQENGGQGEQYF.

The CDR3: CSAKGLVLGKTQYF. This chain connects TRBV20-1 to TRBJ2-5; without DNA, the TCRdb call of TRBD1 cannot be checked. CDR3 length equals 14 residues. Germline CDR1 DFQATT, CDR2 SNEGSKA (reference sequence).

The rearrangement links TRBV9 to TRBJ2-6. This CDR3 is 16 amino acids long. CDR1 is SGDLS, CDR2 YYNGEE, per germline. The CDR3 sequence: CASSVGPGTGANVLTF.

This chain connects TRBV6-1 to TRBJ1-1. The CDR3 sequence is 12 residues long. The germline V gene has CDR1 MNHNS and CDR2 SASEGT. CDR3 region: CASSEVWAEAFF.

This sequence joins TRBV19 and TRBJ2-7; TCRdb calls TRBD1, which cannot be checked without DNA. Germline values: CDR1 LNHDA, CDR2 SQIVND (reference sequence). There are 16 residues in the CDR3. CDR3 amino acids: CASSTGTGGASYEQYF.

This chain connects TRBV14 to TRBJ2-7; TCRdb indicates TRBD1, and absent DNA this call remains unverified. Per germline, CDR1 SGHDN and CDR2 FVKESK. This CDR3 spans 14 amino acids. CDR3 sequence: CASSQVGQGYEQYF.

This chain links TRBV12-3 or TRBV12-4 with TRBJ2-7. The CDR3 contains 16 residues. CDR3: CASSRNVAPGSYEQYF.

The gene calls are TRBV28 and TRBJ1-2. Germline V gene data show CDR1 as MDHEN and CDR2 as SYDVKM. This CDR3 region has 15 residues. This CDR3 is CASSYTEGGGYGYTF.

The chain links TRBV6-1 to TRBJ2-3; the D call of TRBD2 rests on TCRdb alone, since no DNA is present to check it. Germline V gene sequence: CDR1 MNHNS, CDR2 SASEGT. CDR3 length equals 14 residues. CDR3 protein: CATSLDEITDTQYF.